These 10 T cell receptor beta chains were all obtained from the same sample, sequenced in a study of blood T cell repertoires in COVID-19 (dated by TCRdb to the early 2020s). The library relied on the immunoSEQ multiplex PCR assay. Imported from immuneACCESS, the table was reduced by TCRdb to in-frame sequences with V and J called. These copies leave out some clones; in studies compared against another copy, an unresolved V gene accounts for under half, and the cause of the remainder is not known. The sample data list 250,000 or so clones, and about 85% of these were observed just once. About 7% of the sample is taken by the ten largest. What was sequenced was PBMCs or T cells enriched from blood (not recorded which). These receptors were taken from a woman aged 45 to 65 who had been exposed to COVID-19.

The CDR3 DNA reads TGCGCCAGCAGCCTGGGGCCTATGACTCGCCGGGGGGAAAAACTGTTTTTT. It translates to CASSLGPMTRRGEKLFF. The chain has TRBV5-1 and TRBJ1-4; tentative D call: TRBD1 (5 bases). The germline V gene encodes CDR1 SGHRS and CDR2 YFSETQ. This CDR3 is 17 amino acids long. The V end lost 4 bases, the J end lost 8 bases, and 24 bases lay between the germline ends.

This clone was seen a few times. J is TRBJ2-1 and V is TRBV24-1, with 7 nucleotides matching TRBD1. V shed 3 bases, J shed 0 bases, and the junction held 4 bases outside the gene matches. The CDR3 spans 16 residues. Germline CDR1 is KGHDR and CDR2 is SFDVKD. CDR3 residues: CATSDLQGNSYNEQFF. The CDR3 DNA follows: TGTGCCACCAGTGATCTACAGGGGAACTCCTACAATGAGCAGTTCTTC.

The V call is TRBV28, the J call TRBJ1-2, with a tentative D call TRBD1 (5 bases). The CDR3 contains 12 residues. Trimming pared 4 bases from V and 7 bases from J, leaving 10 bases between. The germline V gene encodes CDR1 MDHEN and CDR2 SYDVKM. The DNA for the CDR3 is TGTGCCAGCAGTTCACAGGAAGGTGGCTACACCTTC. As protein: CASSSQEGGYTF.

This chain links TRBV5-8 with TRBJ2-3, with D tentatively TRBD1 (5 bases). The ends were cut back, 0 bases at V and 2 bases at J, with 7 bases in the middle. Germline loops: CDR1 SGHTS, CDR2 YDEGEE. The length of the CDR3 is 14 residues. The CDR3 loop reads CASSLVGLTDTQYF. The CDR3 bases are TGTGCCAGCAGCTTGGTGGGGCTCACAGATACGCAGTATTTT.

This clone showed up just a few times. This sample includes further DNA sequences coding for the same CDR3. CDR3 DNA: TGTGCCAGCAGTCCCCGGGGGACTGAAGCTTTCTTT. This encodes CASSPRGTEAFF. The rearrangement joins TRBV12-3 or TRBV12-4 to TRBJ1-1, with a tentative D call TRBD1 (5 bases). The V and J ends lost 5 bases and 5 bases respectively, with 9 bases between them. The CDR3 sequence is 12 residues long.

J is TRBJ1-5 and V is TRBV7-8; 8 nucleotides match TRBD1. Germline values: CDR1 SGHVS, CDR2 FQNEAQ. V trimming: 6 bases; J trimming: 0 bases; junction bases outside the gene matches: 7. The CDR3 runs 16 residues. The chain's CDR3 is CASSPWGTGSNQPQHF. In DNA, the CDR3 is TGTGCCAGCAGTCCGTGGGGGACAGGTAGCAATCAGCCCCAGCATTTT.

This clone appeared once. This sequence joins TRBV5-4 and TRBJ2-3, with TRBD2 identical over 16 bases. Germline lookup yields CDR1 SGHNT and CDR2 YYREEE (reference sequence). V lost 9 bases and J lost 4; bases outside the gene matches: 2. This CDR3 comprises 14 residues. This chain's CDR3 is CATGTSGGADTQYF. The CDR3 bases are TGTGCCACGGGGACTAGCGGGGGGGCAGATACGCAGTATTTT.

This chain links TRBV29-1 with TRBJ2-1; D possibly corresponds to TRBD2 (5 bases). The V gene lost 5 bases and the J gene lost 0 bases, with 23 bases spanning the gap. CDR3 length: 18 amino acids. The germline gives CDR1 SQVTM, CDR2 ANQGSEA. The CDR3 bases are TGCAGCGTTCCCACTATCTTACTAACTAGGAGCTCCTACAATGAGCAGTTCTTC. As protein: CSVPTILLTRSSYNEQFF.

This clone has just a few counts. This rearrangement joins TRBV27 to TRBJ2-7; perhaps TRBD2 as D (6 bases). Germline lookup yields CDR1 MNHEY and CDR2 SMNVEV (reference sequence). The ends were cut back, 6 bases at V and 5 bases at J, with 17 bases in the middle. The length of the CDR3 is 14 residues. DNA of the CDR3: TGTGCCAGCAGGATATGGGCTTCGGGGGACGAGCAGTACTTC. Protein product: CASRIWASGDEQYF.

The J gene is TRBJ2-3, the V gene TRBV2; tentative D call: TRBD2 (5 bases). This CDR3 spans 13 amino acids. Germline CDR1 reads SNHLY; CDR2 reads FYNNEI. The ends were cut back, 8 bases at V and 7 bases at J, with 16 bases in the middle. CDR3 DNA: TGTGCCAGCGGACTTAAGCTCGGGAATACGCAGTATTTT. Protein sequence: CASGLKLGNTQYF. Complete variable domain (other parts from reference TRBV2 and TRBJ2-3): EPEVTQTPSHQVTQMGQEVILRCVPISNHLYFYWYRQILGQKVEFLVSFYNNEISEKSEIFDDQFSVERPDGSNFTLKIRSTKLEDSAMYFCASGLKLGNTQYFGPGTRLTVL.